This T cell receptor (beta chain) was obtained from a study of post-analysis software for immune sequencing data. The study, taken as a whole, reports: Among a handful of TRBV segments more frequent in patients than controls were TRBV5-6, TRBV5-1 and TRBV20-1. F measure grouped same-batch samples tightly together.

Germline V gives CDR1 SGHRS, CDR2 YFSETQ. The CDR3 totals 15 residues. V lost 2 bases and J lost 6, with 18 bases in between. A remark on this clonotype: Its antigen remains unidentified.

The library was made from cDNA and included unique molecular identifiers. TCRdb passed the PCR reads through MiXCR, listing each CDR3 protein once. Of about 760,000 distinct CDR3 sequences in the sample, less than 35% were seen once. The sample comprised blood. V usage is TRBV5-1 and J usage is TRBJ2-7; maybe TRBD1 (5 bases). The TCR originated in a girl aged 5-17 years with multiple sclerosis. CDR3 bases: TGCGCCAGCAGCTTCTCGGACAACGCAAGGGGCGAGCAGTACTTC. Its protein product is CASSFSDNARGEQYF.